The 27 T cell receptor beta chains listed next were all sequenced from one sample in a study of T-cell memory formation after mild COVID-19. Via MiXCR, TCRdb re-called the 5' RACE reads, giving one row per CDR3 protein. The table shows 200,000 or so distinct CDR3 sequences, with 9.5% occurring only once. Sequencing input: PBMCs or a T cell subset sorted from them (not recorded which). All receptors derive from a man aged 18 to 30 who had mild COVID-19 (a few samples of this study predate the infection). Cell type and time point are not known.

This clonotype was seen ten or more times. V usage is TRBV12-3 or TRBV12-4 and J usage is TRBJ1-2, with D unclear. The CDR3 is 12 residues long. The germline V and J ends were trimmed by 6 bases and 5 bases, with 10 bases remaining between them. CDR3 amino acids: CASSPGSYGYTF. The DNA of the CDR3 is TGTGCCAGCAGCCCGGGATCTTATGGCTACACCTTC.

This clonotype was seen many times. The chain is built from TRBV12-3 or TRBV12-4 and TRBJ1-6; D is unresolved. V lost 4 bases to trimming and J lost 8 bases, with 6 bases between them. This CDR3 has 12 amino acids. The DNA for the CDR3 is TGTGCCAGCAGTTCAGCAGATTCACCCCTCCACTTT. Its translation is CASSSADSPLHF.

The V and J genes are TRBV7-6 and TRBJ1-3, with D possibly TRBD1 on 5 matching bases. The CDR3 runs to 13 residues. V was clipped by 3 bases and J by 8 bases, with 11 bases between them. The V gene's germline CDR1 is SGHVS and CDR2 FNYEAQ. CDR3 sequence: CASSFTGRDTIYF. CDR3 bases: TGTGCCAGCAGCTTTACAGGTCGGGACACCATATATTTT. The full variable domain, with the rest looked up from reference TRBV7-6 and TRBJ1-3, is GAGVSQSPRYKVTKRGQDVALRCDPISGHVSLYWYRQALGQGPEFLTYFNYEAQQDKSGLPNDRFSAERPEGSISTLTIQRTEQRDSAMYRCASSFTGRDTIYFGEGSWLTVV.

This clonotype was recorded at least ten times. V usage is TRBV18 and J usage is TRBJ2-1; the match to TRBD2 covers 7 bases. Germline CDR1 is KGHSH and CDR2 is LQKENI. The ends lost 3 bases at V and 9 bases at J; junction bases unmatched: 8. The CDR3 extends over 14 amino acids. The CDR3 loop is CASSPVSGEVEQFF. The CDR3 region has the DNA TGTGCCAGCTCACCCGTCAGCGGGGAAGTTGAGCAGTTCTTC.

This clonotype appeared a few times. The rearrangement uses TRBV7-2 and TRBJ2-3, with unresolved D. The CDR3 is 14 amino acids. Germline lookup yields CDR1 SGHTA and CDR2 FQGNSA. V lost 0 bases to trimming and J lost 6 bases, with 10 bases between them. The CDR3 DNA is TGTGCCAGCAGCTTAGCGAAGGCCTCCGATACGCAGTATTTT. Translated, it gives CASSLAKASDTQYF.

In this sample, this clonotype turned up many times. The V call is TRBV4-3, the J call TRBJ1-2, with D maybe TRBD1 (6 bases). Deletions cut 0 bases from V and 4 bases from J, with 15 bases between. The CDR3 is made up of 16 amino acids. The germline V gene has CDR1 LGHNA and CDR2 YSLEER. CDR3 in amino acids: CASSQETTGYGYGYTF. CDR3 sequence (DNA): TGCGCCAGCAGCCAAGAGACCACAGGGTACGGCTATGGCTACACCTTC.

The genes are TRBV2 and TRBJ1-5, with D perhaps matching TRBD1 (5 bases). The CDR3 has 14 residues. Trimming took 4 bases from V and 5 from J, leaving 12 bases between them. Germline lookup yields CDR1 SNHLY and CDR2 FYNNEI. The CDR3: CASSALTGHQPQHF. In nucleotides, the CDR3 is TGTGCCAGCAGTGCGTTAACAGGTCATCAGCCCCAGCATTTT.

In this sample, this clonotype turned up many times. This chain uses TRBV7-9 with TRBJ2-1; 9 bases fit TRBD2. V lost 3 bases to trimming and J lost 5 bases; unmatched junction nucleotides: 2. This CDR3 spans 14 amino acids. The germline V gene has CDR1 SEHNR and CDR2 FQNEAQ (reference sequence). In DNA, the CDR3 is TGTGCCAGCAGCTTGGTAGCGGGGGACAATGAGCAGTTCTTC. Protein sequence: CASSLVAGDNEQFF.

This chain uses TRBV9 with TRBJ2-1, with TRBD1 identical over 7 bases. CDR3 length equals 12 residues. V lost 9 bases to trimming and J lost 3 bases; unmatched junction nucleotides: 3. Germline assignment: CDR1 SGDLS and CDR2 YYNGEE. In nucleotides, the CDR3 is TGTGCCACGGGACAGAACTACAATGAGCAGTTCTTC. Residues: CATGQNYNEQFF.

The chain couples TRBV7-2 to TRBJ1-5, with D uncertain. The germline V gene has CDR1 SGHTA and CDR2 FQGNSA. The V end lost 2 bases, the J end lost 1 base, and 6 bases lay between the germline ends. The length of the CDR3 is 14 residues. DNA of the CDR3: TGTGCCAGCAGCTTATGGCAAAGCAATCAGCCCCAGCATTTT. It codes for CASSLWQSNQPQHF.

The chain combines TRBV5-6 with TRBJ1-1; 9 bases are shared with TRBD1. Germline CDR1 and CDR2: SGHDT and YYEEEE. The CDR3 has 13 amino acids. V lost 3 bases to trimming and J lost 6 bases; unmatched junction nucleotides: 3. The CDR3 is CASSWTGVPEAFF. The CDR3 coding sequence is TGTGCCAGCAGCTGGACAGGGGTACCTGAAGCTTTCTTT.

The rearrangement links TRBV4-2 to TRBJ2-2; 10 bases agree with TRBD1. The CDR3 contains 18 residues. The V segment lost 8 bases and the J segment 4 bases; nucleotides outside the gene matches: 16. CDR1 LGHNA and CDR2 YNFKEQ come from the germline V gene. The CDR3 is CASRIRHAGQGSTGELFF. The CDR3 DNA sequence: TGTGCCAGCCGAATCCGCCATGCGGGACAGGGGAGCACCGGGGAGCTGTTTTTT.

V and J are TRBV6-5 and TRBJ1-5; the D is unclear. The CDR3 contains 17 residues. The V and J ends lost 0 bases and 1 base respectively, with 13 bases between them. Germline CDR1 reads MNHEY; CDR2 reads SVGAGI. CDR3 in amino acids: CASSYSPGEYSNQPQHF. DNA for the CDR3: TGTGCCAGCAGTTACTCGCCCGGGGAATACAGCAATCAGCCCCAGCATTTT.

This sequence joins TRBV4-2 and TRBJ2-7; a possible D gene is TRBD1 (5 bases). The V end was cut by 3 bases, the J end by 0 bases, with 18 bases between. Germline assignment: CDR1 LGHNA and CDR2 YNFKEQ. This CDR3 contains 17 residues. The CDR3 DNA sequence: TGTGCCAGCAGCCATGACCTGAAGAGCAGGGTCTCCTACGAGCAGTACTTC. Translating gives CASSHDLKSRVSYEQYF.

This chain's CDR3 is CASSEGTGAGELFF. In nucleotides, the CDR3 is TGCGCCAGCAGCGAGGGGACAGGGGCCGGGGAGCTGTTTTTT. V is TRBV5-1 and J is TRBJ2-2; 10 bases are shared with TRBD1. J lost 6 bases, V lost 4 bases, and 3 bases had no gene match. The CDR3 totals 14 residues. Germline CDR1 and CDR2: SGHRS and YFSETQ.

The chain couples TRBV18 to TRBJ1-2, with a possible D match to TRBD1 (5 bases). Germline V gene data show CDR1 as KGHSH and CDR2 as LQKENI. The ends were cut back, 6 bases at V and 4 bases at J, with 12 bases in the middle. The CDR3 is 13 residues long. The CDR3 spells CASSSTDRYGYTF. For the CDR3, the DNA is TGTGCCAGCTCGTCGACAGACCGCTATGGCTACACCTTC.

This chain uses TRBV9 with TRBJ2-7; the D call may be TRBD1 or TRBD2 (7 bases each). This CDR3 has 14 amino acids. Germline CDR1 and CDR2: SGDLS and YYNGEE. The V end lost 0 bases, the J end lost 4 bases, and 11 bases lay between the germline ends. CDR3 region: CASSVGEGAYEQYF. Here the CDR3 DNA reads TGTGCCAGCAGCGTAGGGGAGGGGGCATACGAGCAGTACTTC.

This clonotype has just a few counts. The chain recombines TRBV15 with TRBJ1-2; TRBD1 is a possible D gene (6 bases). The CDR3 runs to 15 residues. Germline V lookup: CDR1 LNHNV, CDR2 YYDKDF (reference sequence). With 0 bases removed from V and 4 bases from J, the gap between germline ends came to 12 bases. This CDR3 reads CATSRERGAFYGYTF. The CDR3 DNA is TGTGCCACCAGCAGAGAGCGGGGGGCTTTCTATGGCTACACCTTC.

In DNA, the CDR3 is TGCGCCAGCAGTCGATCCGGAATGGACGCGAACACTGAAGCTTTCTTT. Residues: CASSRSGMDANTEAFF. The chain recombines TRBV23-1 with TRBJ1-1; no clear D gene. TRBV23-1 falls under the ORF class, with uncertain function. V was cut by 4 bases and J by 1 base, with 16 bases left in between. The CDR3 consists of 16 residues.

This chain connects TRBV4-3 to TRBJ1-1; maybe TRBD1 (6 bases). From germline, CDR1 is LGHNA and CDR2 YSLEER. Trimming left V 1 base short and J 1 base short, with 13 bases between. The CDR3 covers 16 residues. This CDR3 reads CASSQGRDITNTEAFF. The CDR3 nucleotides are TGCGCCAGCAGCCAAGGACGGGACATAACGAACACTGAAGCTTTCTTT.

Only a few counts were recorded for this clonotype. This chain connects TRBV19 to TRBJ1-2; D is possibly TRBD1 (5 bases). Trimming removed 5 bases from V and 4 bases from J, with 14 bases in between. Germline V CDR1 and CDR2: LNHDA, SQIVND (reference sequence). This CDR3 contains 14 residues. CDR3 in DNA: TGTGCCAGTAGTTCTGGACAAATCATCTATGGCTACACCTTC. It specifies CASSSGQIIYGYTF.

The V call is TRBV5-1, the J call TRBJ1-5; TRBD1 agrees at 7 bases. Germline lookup yields CDR1 SGHRS and CDR2 YFSETQ. The J segment lost 6 bases and the V segment lost 0 bases, leaving 12 bases of the junction unmatched. This CDR3 spans 17 amino acids. CDR3 amino acids: CASSLGDSGVFLQPQHF. The CDR3 DNA follows: TGCGCCAGCAGCTTGGGGGACAGCGGGGTCTTCCTTCAGCCCCAGCATTTT.

This clonotype showed up just a few times. The J gene is TRBJ1-5, the V gene TRBV6-5; no clear D gene. V lost 5 bases and J 2 bases, leaving 10 bases between the germline ends. In germline, CDR1 is MNHEY, CDR2 SVGAGI. The CDR3 totals 14 residues. The CDR3 bases are TGTGCCAGCAGTCCCAACTTGCGCAATCAGCCCCAGCATTTT. Residues: CASSPNLRNQPQHF.

The gene calls are TRBV28 and TRBJ1-2; possibly TRBD1 for D (5 bases). CDR1 is MDHEN, CDR2 SYDVKM, per germline. The CDR3 consists of 14 residues. The V end was cut by 8 bases, the J end by 2 bases, with 15 bases between. The CDR3 spells CASSGAQGNYGYTF. The CDR3 DNA reads TGTGCCAGCTCCGGGGCCCAAGGGAACTATGGCTACACCTTC.

This clonotype has a handful of counts. The chain has TRBV5-5 and TRBJ2-6; D unresolved. The CDR3 covers 15 residues. V lost 1 base and J 0 bases, leaving 5 bases between the germline ends. Germline CDR1 reads SGHKS; CDR2 reads YYEKEE (reference sequence). CDR3 sequence: CASSLWDSGANVLTF. CDR3 coding DNA: TGTGCCAGCAGCTTGTGGGACTCTGGGGCCAACGTCCTGACTTTC.

The chain has TRBV10-3 and TRBJ2-7; D might be TRBD1 or TRBD2, each matching 6 bases. Germline values: CDR1 ENHRY, CDR2 SYGVKD. There are 14 residues in the CDR3. V lost 10 bases, J lost 4 bases, and 20 bases lay in between. The CDR3 reads CATLGGDLIYEQYF. DNA of the CDR3: TGTGCCACCCTGGGGGGCGATCTGATTTACGAGCAGTACTTC.

This clonotype was counted between two and nine times. The V and J genes are TRBV6-6 and TRBJ2-2; 8 nucleotides agree with TRBD2. With V trimmed by 4 bases and J by 4 bases, 5 bases remained unmatched. The CDR3 has 15 residues. The germline CDR1 and CDR2 sequences are MNHNY and SVGAGI (reference sequence). The CDR3 sequence is CASSSTGGVTGELFF. CDR3 nucleotide sequence: TGTGCCAGCAGTTCCACGGGGGGGGTCACCGGGGAGCTGTTTTTT.